This paragraph reports one TCR beta chain. The sample is drawn from a study of blood T cell repertoires in COVID-19. Study-wide context: Samples came from the United States, Italy and Spain, spanning acute and convalescent COVID-19. PBMCs, B-cell-depleted T cells, or T cells were the source of the cDNA or gDNA that made up the material.

As processed by the authors: Scientists estimated how many nucleated cells there were by amplifying reference gene primers. Sequenced by immunoSEQ multiplex PCR; TCRdb stores in-frame clones only, minus some. D and trimming come from the DNA, and the V and J calls and clone size come from that table. Of about 160,000 clones in the sample, 90% to 95% were seen once. The germline gives CDR1 SGHTA, CDR2 FQGNSA. Trimming removed 0 bases from V and 8 bases from J, with 5 bases in between. The CDR3 consists of 12 residues. The sample consisted of peripheral blood. The chain recombines TRBV7-2 with TRBJ2-1; D is unresolved. This clonotype originated in a woman between 50 and 59 years old with acute or convalescent COVID-19. CDR3 nucleotide sequence: TGTGCCAGCAGCTTAGCCCTCTATGAGCAGTTCTTC. Translating gives CASSLALYEQFF.